A single sample is the source of the 18 T cell receptor beta chains below, sequenced in a study of OX40 agonist ivuxolimab in advanced cancers. The data were produced by immunoSEQ multiplex PCR, yet TCRdb's version contains in-frame clones alone and is incomplete. In the table there are tens of thousands of clones, about 90% of which are singletons. This specimen was CD4+ or CD8+ T cells sorted from blood, taken in a trial of the OX40 agonist ivuxolimab. Receptor source: an adult with an advanced solid tumor such as melanoma, head and neck, liver or kidney cancer.

The rearrangement links TRBV6-1 to TRBJ1-2; the match to TRBD1 covers 8 bases. V was pared by 4 bases and J by 2 bases, with 3 bases of the junction left unmatched. Germline V gene sequence: CDR1 MNHNS, CDR2 SASEGT. CDR3 length: 14 residues. In DNA, the CDR3 is TGTGCCAGCAGTGGGACAGGGCAGAACTATGGCTACACCTTC. It yields the protein CASSGTGQNYGYTF.

The chain combines TRBV7-2 with TRBJ1-2; tentative D call: TRBD1 (5 bases). Germline V gene sequence: CDR1 SGHTA, CDR2 FQGNSA. The CDR3 loop spans 14 amino acids. Trimming took off 3 bases at V and 0 bases at J, with 8 bases between the two ends. For the CDR3, the DNA is TGTGCCAGCAGCTTTGACAGCCCTAACTATGGCTACACCTTC. Encoded protein: CASSFDSPNYGYTF.

V and J are TRBV5-1 and TRBJ2-5, with D perhaps matching TRBD1 (5 bases). V was pared by 5 bases and J by 2 bases, with 16 bases between. The CDR3 extends over 15 amino acids. CDR1 and CDR2 (germline): SGHRS, YFSETQ. CDR3 coding DNA: TGCGCCAGCAGAACAACAGGCCGCAATCAAGAGACCCAGTACTTC. Its translation is CASRTTGRNQETQYF.

This chain connects TRBV15 to TRBJ2-1; D gene uncertain. This CDR3 contains 16 residues. From germline, CDR1 is LNHNV and CDR2 YYDKDF (reference sequence). V shed 0 bases and J shed 0 bases, with 9 bases lying between them. CDR3 nucleotide sequence: TGTGCCACCAGCAGAGATTTTCCGAACTCCTACAATGAGCAGTTCTTC. Residues: CATSRDFPNSYNEQFF.

This clone has only one observation. This chain joins TRBV6-1 and TRBJ2-3, with 9 bases matching TRBD2. After removal of 10 bases from V and 0 bases from J, the junction contained 2 bases not matched to a gene. In germline, CDR1 is MNHNS, CDR2 SASEGT. CDR3 size: 13 residues. Written as DNA, the CDR3 is TGTGCCAATAGCGGGAGAAGCACAGATACGCAGTATTTT. It is translated as CANSGRSTDTQYF.

This chain uses TRBV5-1 with TRBJ2-7; D might be TRBD2 (6 bases). V lost 5 bases, J lost 1 base, and 13 bases lay in between. The CDR3 length is 14 residues. CDR1 and CDR2 (germline): SGHRS, YFSETQ. CDR3: CASSVGRGSYEQYF. CDR3 coding DNA: TGCGCCAGCAGTGTCGGGAGAGGTTCCTACGAGCAGTACTTC.

Turning to this clone: One junction end disagrees with the germline gene, perhaps due to a read error. The V and J genes are TRBV5-1 and TRBJ1-2; D may be TRBD1 (5 bases). The CDR3 totals 12 residues. CDR1 and CDR2 (germline): SGHRS, YFSETQ. The CDR3 region has the DNA TGTGCCAGCAGCCGGGACGGGTATGGCTACACCTTC. This encodes CASSRDGYGYTF.

V usage is TRBV6-6 and J usage is TRBJ2-7, with D possibly matching TRBD1 (6 bases). Germline assignment: CDR1 MNHNY and CDR2 SVGAGI (reference sequence). V lost 6 bases to trimming and J lost 2 bases, with 20 bases between them. The CDR3 runs to 16 residues. DNA of the CDR3: TGTGCCAGCAGCCAGATGGGGGCGGATAGTCCCTACGAGCAGTACTTC. Amino acid sequence: CASSQMGADSPYEQYF.

V gene TRBV6-6 combines with J gene TRBJ1-3, with D unclear. The CDR3 contains 15 residues. Germline CDR1 MNHNY, CDR2 SVGAGI (reference sequence). Trimming pared 6 bases from V and 0 bases from J, leaving 12 bases between. DNA of the CDR3: TGTGCCAGCAGACGATCTTCCAGCTCTGGAAACACCATATATTTT. Its translation: CASRRSSSSGNTIYF.

The V call is TRBV7-9, the J call TRBJ2-5; 9 bases line up with TRBD1. The CDR3 is 19 residues long. The V gene end was trimmed by 1 base and the J gene end by 5 bases; junction bases not matched to a gene: 17. Germline V gene lookup returns CDR1 SEHNR and CDR2 FQNEAQ (reference sequence). CDR3 sequence (DNA): TGTGCCAGCAGCTTAGTCGTTCTGACAGGGGGACTGCGGCGGGAGACCCAGTACTTC. Translated, it gives CASSLVVLTGGLRRETQYF.

The chain carries TRBV6-5 and TRBJ2-1; 8 bases agree with TRBD2. This CDR3 contains 16 residues. V was clipped by 4 bases and J by 2 bases; unmatched bases: 7. Germline V gives CDR1 MNHEY, CDR2 SVGAGI. CDR3 DNA sequence: TGTGCCAGCAGTTCCATCGGGGGGGGTGCCTACAATGAGCAGTTCTTC. Its translation: CASSSIGGGAYNEQFF.

This clone has just one count. The chain employs TRBV7-2 and TRBJ1-2, with 8 nucleotides matching TRBD1. Germline V gene data show CDR1 as SGHTA and CDR2 as FQGNSA. The CDR3 runs 13 residues. The junction had 6 bases not matched to a gene; V was cut back by 5 bases and J by 7 bases. The CDR3 DNA reads as TGTGCCAGCAGCCAGGACAGGGTTGGTGGCTACACCTTC. This sequence encodes CASSQDRVGGYTF. Based on the CDR3 plus reference TRBV7-2 and TRBJ1-2, the full variable domain is GAGVSQSPSNKVTEKGKDVELRCDPISGHTALYWYRQSLGQGLEFLIYFQGNSAPDKSGLPSDRFSAERTGGSVSTLTIQRTQQEDSAVYLCASSQDRVGGYTFGSGTRLTVV.

The V call is TRBV9, the J call TRBJ2-1, with no clear D. CDR1 and CDR2 from the germline V gene are SGDLS and YYNGEE. The CDR3 sequence is 13 residues long. V dropped 4 bases and J dropped 10 bases, with 15 bases sitting between them. CDR3 bases: TGTGCCAGCAGCCCCGACTCCGGTTCCGAGCAGTTCTTC. Translated: CASSPDSGSEQFF.

The genes are TRBV29-1 and TRBJ1-1; TRBD1 matches 10 bases. The J segment lost 11 bases and the V segment lost 2 bases, leaving 8 bases of the junction unmatched. The germline V gene encodes CDR1 SQVTM and CDR2 ANQGSEA. CDR3 length equals 13 residues. The chain's CDR3 is CSVEFGDRGSAFF. CDR3 nucleotides: TGCAGCGTTGAATTCGGGGACAGGGGTTCGGCTTTCTTT.

This clone was seen just once. The J gene is TRBJ1-4, the V gene TRBV5-6; D is uncertain. The CDR3 has 15 amino acids. V lost 0 bases to trimming and J lost 0 bases, with 6 bases between them. Germline-derived CDR1 and CDR2 are SGHDT and YYEEEE. CDR3 loop: CASSLAPSTNEKLFF. The CDR3 region has the DNA TGTGCCAGCAGCTTGGCCCCTTCAACTAATGAAAAACTGTTTTTT.

The V and J genes are TRBV18 and TRBJ2-7; 13 nucleotides match TRBD2. CDR3 length: 15 amino acids. Unmatched junction bases numbered 5, after V lost 3 bases and J lost 6 bases. Germline V gives CDR1 KGHSH, CDR2 LQKENI. CDR3 in amino acids: CASSPIRLAGGEQYF. The DNA of the CDR3 is TGTGCCAGCTCACCGATTCGACTAGCGGGAGGCGAGCAGTACTTC.

This clone came up once. The chain joins TRBV5-1 to TRBJ2-3; either TRBD1 or TRBD2 may supply D (5 bases each). Germline-derived CDR1 and CDR2 are SGHRS and YFSETQ. Trimming cost V 6 bases and J 0 bases, with 11 bases left between them. This CDR3 has 14 residues. This CDR3 reads CASTRDGSTDTQYF. The CDR3 DNA reads as TGCGCCAGCACCCGGGACGGCAGCACAGATACGCAGTATTTT.

This clone was observed a single time. V usage is TRBV5-4 and J usage is TRBJ2-3, with D possibly TRBD2 on 6 matching bases. Germline V CDR1 and CDR2: SGHNT, YYREEE (reference sequence). V lost 3 bases and J lost 0, with 17 bases in between. CDR3 length equals 17 residues. The CDR3 coding sequence is TGTGCCAGCAGCTCCTATGTTGCGGGGCCTAGCACAGATACGCAGTATTTT. This translates into CASSSYVAGPSTDTQYF.